This TCR beta chain was captured by sequencing in a study of OX40 agonist ivuxolimab in advanced cancers. Study details: Eligibility rules accepted prior anti-PD-1, anti-PD-L1 or anti-CTLA-4 therapy, and 40% had some. Study conclusions and caveats: Both blood CD4+ and CD8+ T cells showed clonal growth by week 6 at 0.1 to 3.0 mg/kg. In CD8+ T cells, expanded clones were on average more numerous than in CD4+. No determination was made of the antigen specificity of the expanded peripheral T cells.

TCRdb keeps only in-frame clones here, not all; method: immunoSEQ multiplex PCR. The sample consists of around 10,000 clones, less than 90% of them appearing once. Notes on this clone: The antigen is unknown.

Per germline, CDR1 SGHVS and CDR2 FQNEAQ. V lost 5 bases, J lost 7 bases, and 18 bases lay in between. This CDR3 spans 15 amino acids. The receptor comes from an adult with an advanced solid tumor such as melanoma, head and neck, liver or kidney cancer. V is TRBV7-8 and J is TRBJ1-5; D perhaps matches TRBD1 (6 bases). The sequences come from CD4+ or CD8+ T cells sorted from blood, collected in a trial of the OX40 agonist ivuxolimab. The DNA for the CDR3 is TGTGCCAGCAGCCCGTCGGGGGGGGCGGGGCAGCCCCAGCATTTT. Protein product: CASSPSGGAGQPQHF. Drawing the rest from reference TRBV7-8 and TRBJ1-5, the complete variable domain is GAGVSQSPRYKVAKRGQDVALRCDPISGHVSLFWYQQALGQGPEFLTYFQNEAQLDKSGLPSDRFFAERPEGSVSTLKIQRTQQEDSAVYLCASSPSGGAGQPQHFGDGTRLSIL.